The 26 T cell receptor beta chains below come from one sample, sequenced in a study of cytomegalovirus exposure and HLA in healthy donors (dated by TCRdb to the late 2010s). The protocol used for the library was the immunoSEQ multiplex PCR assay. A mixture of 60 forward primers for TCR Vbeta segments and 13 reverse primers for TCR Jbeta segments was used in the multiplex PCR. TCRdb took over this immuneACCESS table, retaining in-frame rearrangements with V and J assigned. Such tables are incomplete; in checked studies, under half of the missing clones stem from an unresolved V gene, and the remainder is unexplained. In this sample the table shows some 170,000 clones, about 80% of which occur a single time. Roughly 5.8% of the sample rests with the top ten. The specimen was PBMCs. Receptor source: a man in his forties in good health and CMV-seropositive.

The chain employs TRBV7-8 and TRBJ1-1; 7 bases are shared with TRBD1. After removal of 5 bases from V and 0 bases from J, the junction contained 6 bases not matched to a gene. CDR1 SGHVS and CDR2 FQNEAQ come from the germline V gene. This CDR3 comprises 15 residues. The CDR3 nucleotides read TGTGCCAGCAGCCGGACAGGAACACTGAACACTGAAGCTTTCTTT. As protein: CASSRTGTLNTEAFF.

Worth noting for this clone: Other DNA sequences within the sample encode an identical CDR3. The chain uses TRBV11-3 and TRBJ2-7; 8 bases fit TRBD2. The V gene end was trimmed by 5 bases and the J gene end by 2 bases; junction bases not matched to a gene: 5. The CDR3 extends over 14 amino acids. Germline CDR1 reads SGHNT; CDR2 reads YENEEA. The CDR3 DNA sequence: TGTGCCAGCAGCCCCCGGGGGGGAGCCTACGAGCAGTACTTC. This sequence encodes CASSPRGGAYEQYF.

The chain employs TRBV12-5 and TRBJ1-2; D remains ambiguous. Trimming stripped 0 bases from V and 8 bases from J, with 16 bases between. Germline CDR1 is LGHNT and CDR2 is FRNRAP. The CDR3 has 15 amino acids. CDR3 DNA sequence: TGTGCTAGTGGTTTGGTACATGAAAACCCGAACGGCTACACCTTC. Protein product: CASGLVHENPNGYTF.

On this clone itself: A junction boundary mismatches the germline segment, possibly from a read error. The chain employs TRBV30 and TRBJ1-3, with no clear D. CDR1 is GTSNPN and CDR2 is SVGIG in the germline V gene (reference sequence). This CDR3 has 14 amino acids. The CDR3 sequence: CAWRPSRSGNTIYF. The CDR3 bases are TGTGCCTGGAGGCCTAGCAGGTCTGGCAACACCATATATTTT.

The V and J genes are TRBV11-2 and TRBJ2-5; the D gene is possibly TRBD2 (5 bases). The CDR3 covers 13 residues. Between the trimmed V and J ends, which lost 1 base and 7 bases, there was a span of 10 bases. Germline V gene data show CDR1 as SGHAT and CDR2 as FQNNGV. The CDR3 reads CASSLGKEATQYF. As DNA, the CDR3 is TGTGCCAGCAGCTTAGGCAAGGAGGCGACCCAGTACTTC. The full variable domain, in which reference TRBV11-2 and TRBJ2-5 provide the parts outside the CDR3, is EAGVAQSPRYKIIEKRQSVAFWCNPISGHATLYWYQQILGQGPKLLIQFQNNGVVDDSQLPKDRFSAERLKGVDSTLKIQPAKLEDSAVYLCASSLGKEATQYFGPGTRLLVL.

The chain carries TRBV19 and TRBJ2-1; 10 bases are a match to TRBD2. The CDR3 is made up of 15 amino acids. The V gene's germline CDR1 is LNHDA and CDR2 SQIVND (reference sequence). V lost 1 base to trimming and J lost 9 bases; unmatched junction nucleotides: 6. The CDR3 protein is CASSIGVSGRSEQFF. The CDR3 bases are TGTGCCAGTAGTATAGGGGTTAGCGGGAGGAGTGAGCAGTTCTTC.

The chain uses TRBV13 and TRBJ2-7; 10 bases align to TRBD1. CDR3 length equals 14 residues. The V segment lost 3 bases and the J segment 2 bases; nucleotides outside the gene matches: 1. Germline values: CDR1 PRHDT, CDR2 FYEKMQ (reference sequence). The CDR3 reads CASSLGTGAYEQYF. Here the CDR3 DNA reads TGTGCCAGCAGCTTGGGGACAGGGGCCTACGAGCAGTACTTC.

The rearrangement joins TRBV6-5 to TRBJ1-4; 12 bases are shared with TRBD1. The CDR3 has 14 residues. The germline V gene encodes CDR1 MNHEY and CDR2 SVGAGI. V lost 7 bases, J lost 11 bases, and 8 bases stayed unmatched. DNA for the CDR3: TGTGCCAGCAAGGGACAGGGGGCGTTAGAGAAACTGTTTTTT. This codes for CASKGQGALEKLFF.

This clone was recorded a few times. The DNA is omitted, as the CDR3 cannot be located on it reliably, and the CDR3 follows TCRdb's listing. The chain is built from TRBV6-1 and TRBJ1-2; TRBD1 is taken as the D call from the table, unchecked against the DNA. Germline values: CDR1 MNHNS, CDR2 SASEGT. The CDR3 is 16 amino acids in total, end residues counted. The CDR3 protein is CASSESVSEANYGYTF.

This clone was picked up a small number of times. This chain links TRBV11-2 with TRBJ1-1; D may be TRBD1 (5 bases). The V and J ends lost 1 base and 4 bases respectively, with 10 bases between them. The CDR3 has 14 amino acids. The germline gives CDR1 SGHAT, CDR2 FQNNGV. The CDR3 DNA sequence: TGTGCCAGCAGCTTAGTGTCCGGGGGCACTGAAGCTTTCTTT. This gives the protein CASSLVSGGTEAFF.

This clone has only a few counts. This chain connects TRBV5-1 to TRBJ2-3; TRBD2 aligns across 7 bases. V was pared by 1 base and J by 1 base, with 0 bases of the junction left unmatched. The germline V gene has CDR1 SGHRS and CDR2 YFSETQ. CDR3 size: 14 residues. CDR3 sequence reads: CASSLLAGTDTQYF. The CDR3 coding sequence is TGCGCCAGCAGCTTGCTAGCGGGCACAGATACGCAGTATTTT.

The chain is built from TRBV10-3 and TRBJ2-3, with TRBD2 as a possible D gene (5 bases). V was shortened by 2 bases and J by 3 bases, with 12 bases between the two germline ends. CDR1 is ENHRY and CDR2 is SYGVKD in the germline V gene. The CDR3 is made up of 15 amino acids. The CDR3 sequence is CAISEVSAPTDTQYF. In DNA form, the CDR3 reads TGTGCCATCAGTGAGGTTAGCGCTCCAACAGATACGCAGTATTTT.

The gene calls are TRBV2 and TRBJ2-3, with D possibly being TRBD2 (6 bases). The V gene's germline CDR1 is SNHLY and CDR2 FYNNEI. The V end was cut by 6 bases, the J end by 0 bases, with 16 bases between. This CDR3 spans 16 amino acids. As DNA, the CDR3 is TGTGCCAGCAGCCCCTCGGGGGTTACTAGCACAGATACGCAGTATTTT. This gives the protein CASSPSGVTSTDTQYF.

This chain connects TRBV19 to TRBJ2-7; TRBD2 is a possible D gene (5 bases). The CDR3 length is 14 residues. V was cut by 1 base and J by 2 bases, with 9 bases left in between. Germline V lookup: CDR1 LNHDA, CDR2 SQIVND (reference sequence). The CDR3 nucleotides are TGTGCCAGTAGTATAGGGCACGGGACCTACGAGCAGTACTTC. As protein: CASSIGHGTYEQYF.

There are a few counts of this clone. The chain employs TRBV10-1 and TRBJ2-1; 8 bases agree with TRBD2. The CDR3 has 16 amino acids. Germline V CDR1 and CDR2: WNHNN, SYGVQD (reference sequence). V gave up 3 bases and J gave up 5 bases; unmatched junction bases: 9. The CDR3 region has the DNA TGCGCCAGCAGTGACCACACTAGCGGAGGTGACAATGAGCAGTTCTTC. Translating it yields CASSDHTSGGDNEQFF.

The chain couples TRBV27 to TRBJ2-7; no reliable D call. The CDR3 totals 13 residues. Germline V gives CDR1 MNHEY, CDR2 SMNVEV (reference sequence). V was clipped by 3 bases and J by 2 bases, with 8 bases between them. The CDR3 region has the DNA TGTGCCAGCAGTTTGAGCACCCCCTACGAGCAGTACTTC. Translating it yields CASSLSTPYEQYF.

The CDR3 spells CSVLTGTSYEQYF. The CDR3, as DNA: TGCAGCGTTTTGACAGGGACCTCCTACGAGCAGTACTTC. The chain couples TRBV29-1 to TRBJ2-7; TRBD1 matches 7 bases. This CDR3 has 13 residues. Unmatched junction bases numbered 4, after V lost 5 bases and J lost 0 bases. Per the germline V gene, CDR1 is SQVTM and CDR2 is ANQGSEA.

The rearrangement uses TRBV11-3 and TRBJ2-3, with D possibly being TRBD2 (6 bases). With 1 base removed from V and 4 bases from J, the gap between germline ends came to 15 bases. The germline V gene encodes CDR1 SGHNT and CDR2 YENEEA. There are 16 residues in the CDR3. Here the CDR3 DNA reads TGTGCCAGCAGCTTAGGCCCGCTGGGGGGAGCAGATACGCAGTATTTT. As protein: CASSLGPLGGADTQYF.

DNA of the CDR3: TGTGCCAGCAGCTTACGGACTAGCGGGAGGGCCCCCACCGGGGAGCTGTTTTTT. Translation: CASSLRTSGRAPTGELFF. The chain recombines TRBV7-6 with TRBJ2-2; TRBD2 agrees at 15 bases. Losses at the gene ends were 2 bases for V and 4 bases for J; bases not matched to a gene: 5. The CDR3 is 18 residues long. Germline lookup yields CDR1 SGHVS and CDR2 FNYEAQ.

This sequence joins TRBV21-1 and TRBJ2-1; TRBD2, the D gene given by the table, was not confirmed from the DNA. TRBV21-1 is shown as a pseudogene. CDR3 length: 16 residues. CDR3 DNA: TGTGCCAGCAGCAAAGCGACTAGCGGGAGGGCCTATGAGCAGTTCTTC. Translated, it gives CASSKATSGRAYEQFF.

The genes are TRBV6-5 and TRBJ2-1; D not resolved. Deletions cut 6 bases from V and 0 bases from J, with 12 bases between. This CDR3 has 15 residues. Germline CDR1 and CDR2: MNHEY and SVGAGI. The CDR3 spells CASSPYQSSYNEQFF. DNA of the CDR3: TGTGCCAGCAGCCCCTATCAAAGCTCCTACAATGAGCAGTTCTTC.

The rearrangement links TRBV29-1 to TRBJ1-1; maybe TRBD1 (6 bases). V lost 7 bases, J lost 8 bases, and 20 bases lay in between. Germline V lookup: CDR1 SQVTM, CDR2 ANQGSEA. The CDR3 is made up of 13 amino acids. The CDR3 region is CSASQGKEAEAFF. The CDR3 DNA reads TGCAGCGCGTCACAGGGAAAAGAGGCAGAAGCTTTCTTT.

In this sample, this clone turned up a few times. Here the CDR3 reads CASSIWSSFSYEQYF. The CDR3 coding sequence is TGTGCCAGTAGTATTTGGTCAAGCTTCTCCTACGAGCAGTACTTC. This chain links TRBV19 with TRBJ2-7; D is uncertain. Trimming shortened V by 3 bases and J by 0 bases, and 12 bases separated the two germline ends. CDR1 LNHDA and CDR2 SQIVND come from the germline V gene (reference sequence). The CDR3 runs to 15 residues.

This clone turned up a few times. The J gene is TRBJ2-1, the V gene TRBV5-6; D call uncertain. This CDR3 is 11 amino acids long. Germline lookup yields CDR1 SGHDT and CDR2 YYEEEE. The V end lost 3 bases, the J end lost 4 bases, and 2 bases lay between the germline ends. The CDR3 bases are TGTGCCAGCAGCTCTTACAATGAGCAGTTCTTC. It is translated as CASSSYNEQFF.

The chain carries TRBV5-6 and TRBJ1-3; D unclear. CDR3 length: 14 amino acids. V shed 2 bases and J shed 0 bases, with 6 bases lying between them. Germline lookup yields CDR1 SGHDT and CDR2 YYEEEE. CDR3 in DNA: TGTGCCAGCAGCTTTGGCCGCTCTGGAAACACCATATATTTT. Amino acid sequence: CASSFGRSGNTIYF.

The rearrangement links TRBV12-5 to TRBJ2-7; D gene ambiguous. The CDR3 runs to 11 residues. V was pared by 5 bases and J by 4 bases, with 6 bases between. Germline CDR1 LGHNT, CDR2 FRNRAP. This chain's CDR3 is CASGTVYEQYF. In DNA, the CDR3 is TGTGCTAGTGGTACAGTTTACGAGCAGTACTTC.